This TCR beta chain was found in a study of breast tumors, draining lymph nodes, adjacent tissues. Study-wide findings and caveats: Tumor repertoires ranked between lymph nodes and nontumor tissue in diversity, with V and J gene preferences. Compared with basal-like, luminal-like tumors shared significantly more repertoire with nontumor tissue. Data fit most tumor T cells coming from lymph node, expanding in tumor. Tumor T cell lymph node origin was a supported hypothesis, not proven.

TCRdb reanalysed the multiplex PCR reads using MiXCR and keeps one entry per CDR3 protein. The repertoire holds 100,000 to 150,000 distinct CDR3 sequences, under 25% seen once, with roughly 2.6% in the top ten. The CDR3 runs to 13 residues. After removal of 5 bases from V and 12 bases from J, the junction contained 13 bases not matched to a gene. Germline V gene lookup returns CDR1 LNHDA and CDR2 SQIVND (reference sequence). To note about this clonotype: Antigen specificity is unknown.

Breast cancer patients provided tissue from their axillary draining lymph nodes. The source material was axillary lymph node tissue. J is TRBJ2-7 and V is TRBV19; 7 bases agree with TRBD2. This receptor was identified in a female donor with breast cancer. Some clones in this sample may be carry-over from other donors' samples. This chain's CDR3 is CASSSTSAPDRYF. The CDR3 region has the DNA TGTGCCAGTAGTTCCACTAGCGCTCCGGATCGGTACTTC. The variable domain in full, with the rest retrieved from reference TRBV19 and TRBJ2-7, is DGGITQSPKYLFRKEGQNVTLSCEQNLNHDAMYWYRQDPGQGLRLIYYSQIVNDFQKGDIAEGYSVSREKKESFPLTVTSAQKNPTAFYLCASSSTSAPDRYFGPGTRLTVT.